This T cell receptor beta chain was sequenced for a study of metastatic and nonmetastatic thyroid tumors. Study at large: Comparison of repertoires was carried out across blood and tumor or nodule tissue from malignant and benign thyroid patients.

This clone was detected ten times or more. Its antigen is undetermined. Original handling: The study took CDR3 differences across clinicopathological groups and made a distant-metastasis classifier for papillary thyroid cancer from them. TCRdb recomputed clones from the PCR reads via MiXCR. For this entry, the V and J calls and clone size follow TCRdb and not the study's own pipeline. In the table there are approximately 20,000 clones, about 20% of which are singletons. Among the patients, none had received any treatment before thyroid surgery. General study points: Reportedly, malignant thyroid tumors had significantly higher TCR beta diversity than benign nodules, in blood and tumor.

The sequenced material came from tumor tissue. This receptor was obtained from a male donor with papillary thyroid cancer or a benign thyroid nodule (not recorded which). Some clones in this sample may be carry-over from other donors' samples.

In DNA form, the CDR3 reads TGTGCCATCGCACAGGGTTCTGGGGCCAACGTCCTGACTTTC. This gives the protein CAIAQGSGANVLTF. This chain links TRBV6-1 with TRBJ2-6; tentative D call: TRBD1 (6 bases). This CDR3 has 14 amino acids. The ends were cut back, 10 bases at V and 1 base at J, with 11 bases in the middle. CDR1 and CDR2 (germline): MNHNS, SASEGT.